Each of the 21 T cell receptor beta chains below was sequenced from the same sample in a study of blood T cell repertoires in COVID-19. Measured with immunoSEQ multiplex PCR; TCRdb has only the in-frame clones, and not every one. Of fewer than 600,000 clones in the sample, 85% to 90% are singletons; the top ten hold roughly 1.9%. Input material: PBMCs or T cells enriched from blood (not recorded which). The source of these receptors is a woman in her 40s who had recovered from COVID-19.

The CDR3 sequence: CAISGPTSGSSSYNEQFF. The CDR3 nucleotides are TGTGCCATCAGTGGGCCAACTAGCGGGAGTTCCTCCTACAATGAGCAGTTCTTC. The chain couples TRBV10-3 to TRBJ2-1, with 11 bases identical to TRBD2. The CDR3 has 18 amino acids. With V trimmed by 4 bases and J by 0 bases, 8 bases remained unmatched. From germline, CDR1 is ENHRY and CDR2 SYGVKD.

The V call is TRBV2, the J call TRBJ2-1, with D possibly TRBD1 on 6 matching bases. Deletions cut 2 bases from V and 8 bases from J, with 19 bases between. Germline lookup yields CDR1 SNHLY and CDR2 FYNNEI. CDR3 length: 16 residues. CDR3 amino acids: CASSERPGAPWDEQFF. For the CDR3, the DNA is TGTGCCAGCAGTGAACGTCCAGGGGCCCCCTGGGATGAGCAGTTCTTC.

The CDR3 sequence is CASSTRQGADTQYF. DNA for the CDR3: TGTGCCAGCAGCACGCGACAGGGGGCAGATACGCAGTATTTT. The gene calls are TRBV3-1 (or the pseudogene TRBV3-2) and TRBJ2-3; 9 nucleotides match TRBD1. The V and J ends lost 5 bases and 4 bases, in that order; junction bases with no gene match: 4. Germline CDR1 is LGHDT and CDR2 is YNNKEL (reference sequence). The CDR3 extends over 14 amino acids.

The V gene is TRBV11-2, the J gene TRBJ2-2, with a weak D call TRBD2 (5 bases). The CDR3 length is 15 residues. V lost 4 bases and J 2 bases, leaving 11 bases between the germline ends. Germline V gene lookup returns CDR1 SGHAT and CDR2 FQNNGV. The CDR3 spells CASSWATGNTGELFF. In DNA, the CDR3 is TGTGCCAGCAGCTGGGCTACGGGAAACACCGGGGAGCTGTTTTTT.

The chain couples TRBV19 to TRBJ1-3, with 7 bases aligning to TRBD1. The CDR3 has 17 residues. The trim removed 6 bases at V and 2 bases at J, leaving 13 bases unmatched. Per the germline V gene, CDR1 is LNHDA and CDR2 is SQIVND (reference sequence). The CDR3 protein is CASSLWAVTGTGNTIYF. CDR3 coding DNA: TGTGCCAGTAGCCTATGGGCGGTGACAGGGACTGGAAACACCATATATTTT.

The rearrangement links TRBV7-8 to TRBJ2-7; D is undetermined. Trimming left V 4 bases short and J 2 bases short, with 9 bases between. CDR3 size: 13 residues. Per the germline V gene, CDR1 is SGHVS and CDR2 is FQNEAQ. As DNA, the CDR3 is TGTGCCAGCAGCTGGCTCACTACCTACGAGCAGTACTTC. As protein: CASSWLTTYEQYF.

This clone was detected a few times. The chain couples TRBV6-5 to TRBJ1-6, with D possibly being TRBD1 (6 bases). The V end lost 2 bases, the J end lost 6 bases, and 8 bases lay between the germline ends. Germline CDR1 MNHEY, CDR2 SVGAGI. CDR3 length: 14 amino acids. Here the CDR3 reads CASSYGQPNSPLHF. CDR3 DNA sequence: TGTGCCAGCAGTTACGGACAGCCTAATTCACCCCTCCACTTT.

The chain has TRBV20-1 and TRBJ2-7; the D is unclear. V dropped 3 bases and J dropped 0 bases, with 9 bases sitting between them. The germline gives CDR1 DFQATT, CDR2 SNEGSKA (reference sequence). This CDR3 has 13 amino acids. The CDR3 DNA is TGCAGTGCTAGTCGAGGTCCCTCCTACGAGCAGTACTTC. Its translation is CSASRGPSYEQYF.

The chain's CDR3 is CSVERTGWGTDTQYF. As DNA, the CDR3 is TGCAGCGTTGAGAGGACAGGGTGGGGCACAGATACGCAGTATTTT. The J gene is TRBJ2-3, the V gene TRBV29-1; 8 bases agree with TRBD1. The CDR3 loop spans 15 amino acids. The ends lost 3 bases at V and 1 base at J; junction bases unmatched: 6. Looked up from germline, CDR1 is SQVTM and CDR2 is ANQGSEA.

The rearrangement joins TRBV2 to TRBJ1-4; D gene unclear. The V end lost 3 bases, the J end lost 7 bases, and 12 bases lay between the germline ends. CDR3 length: 14 residues. Germline V gene lookup returns CDR1 SNHLY and CDR2 FYNNEI. The CDR3 DNA sequence: TGTGCCAGCAGTGAGGAAAGACGGGGTGAAAAACTGTTTTTT. It translates to CASSEERRGEKLFF.

V is TRBV19 and J is TRBJ2-3, with TRBD2 matching over 7 bases. The J segment lost 1 base and the V segment lost 3 bases, leaving 7 bases of the junction unmatched. The CDR3 is made up of 16 amino acids. The V gene's germline CDR1 is LNHDA and CDR2 SQIVND (reference sequence). CDR3 sequence (DNA): TGTGCCAGTAGTATTTATGGGGGAGGGGGCACAGATACGCAGTATTTT. It specifies CASSIYGGGGTDTQYF.

The J gene is TRBJ2-5, the V gene TRBV30, with 12 bases aligning to TRBD1. From germline, CDR1 is GTSNPN and CDR2 SVGIG (reference sequence). With V trimmed by 1 base and J by 4 bases, 4 bases remained unmatched. The CDR3 runs 15 residues. CDR3 loop: CAWSAGTGGRETQYF. The CDR3 DNA reads TGTGCCTGGAGTGCCGGGACAGGGGGCAGAGAGACCCAGTACTTC.

The V gene is TRBV27, the J gene TRBJ2-7; 9 bases are shared with TRBD1. V shed 5 bases, J shed 4 bases, and the junction held 9 bases outside the gene matches. The germline V gene encodes CDR1 MNHEY and CDR2 SMNVEV (reference sequence). This CDR3 comprises 15 residues. CDR3 in DNA: TGTGCCAGCAGTATGACCGGGACAGGGAAATACGAGCAGTACTTC. Encoded protein: CASSMTGTGKYEQYF.

This clone came up once. The chain couples TRBV9 to TRBJ1-2, with TRBD1 matching 9 bases. The V segment lost 4 bases and the J segment 3 bases; nucleotides outside the gene matches: 13. The length of the CDR3 is 17 residues. Looked up from germline, CDR1 is SGDLS and CDR2 is YYNGEE. As DNA, the CDR3 is TGTGCCAGCAGCCTTGGGACAGGGCCCGCCATGGACTATGGCTACACCTTC. Translation gives CASSLGTGPAMDYGYTF.

The chain uses TRBV27 and TRBJ1-2; D is unclear. Germline CDR1 is MNHEY and CDR2 is SMNVEV (reference sequence). The CDR3 is 13 amino acids. With 5 bases removed from V and 8 bases from J, the gap between germline ends came to 15 bases. The DNA for the CDR3 is TGTGCCAGCAGTCCCACCCCCACAAAAGGCTACACCTTC. Translated, it gives CASSPTPTKGYTF.

V gene TRBV5-1 combines with J gene TRBJ2-7; no clear D. With 5 bases removed from V and 6 bases from J, the gap between germline ends came to 24 bases. CDR1 is SGHRS, CDR2 YFSETQ, per germline. The CDR3 runs 16 residues. In nucleotides, the CDR3 is TGCGCCAGCAGGTCTGAAACGAGGCTAGAGGAAGGCGAGCAGTACTTC. Its translation is CASRSETRLEEGEQYF.

In this sample, this clone turned up once. The rearrangement uses TRBV19 and TRBJ2-5; 10 bases agree with TRBD1. The CDR3 covers 14 residues. Germline assignment: CDR1 LNHDA and CDR2 SQIVND (reference sequence). With 6 bases clipped from V and 4 bases from J, the junction kept 5 bases outside the gene matches. The CDR3 bases are TGTGCCAGTAGCGAGACAGGGGGCCGAGAGACCCAGTACTTC. Translating it yields CASSETGGRETQYF.

The chain recombines TRBV7-9 with TRBJ2-5, with a weak D call TRBD1 (7 bases). Trimming cost V 5 bases and J 3 bases, with 10 bases left between them. This CDR3 spans 13 amino acids. In germline, CDR1 is SEHNR, CDR2 FQNEAQ (reference sequence). The CDR3 sequence is CASSRGTEETQYF. Here the CDR3 DNA reads TGTGCCAGCAGCCGCGGGACAGAAGAGACCCAGTACTTC.

This clone was seen once. The sample holds other DNA sequences that translate to the same CDR3. This chain's CDR3 is CATSEGQGYGYTF. CDR3 coding DNA: TGTGCCACCAGCGAGGGACAGGGCTATGGCTACACCTTC. The gene calls are TRBV24-1 and TRBJ1-2; 9 nucleotides align to TRBD1. CDR1 is KGHDR and CDR2 is SFDVKD in the germline V gene. This CDR3 spans 13 amino acids. Trimming cost V 7 bases and J 4 bases; bases outside gene matches: 3.

The J gene is TRBJ2-7, the V gene TRBV5-1; D unresolved. The V end lost 4 bases, the J end lost 2 bases, and 10 bases lay between the germline ends. This CDR3 comprises 13 residues. The germline V gene has CDR1 SGHRS and CDR2 YFSETQ. CDR3 nucleotides: TGCGCCAGCAGCGTACAGCCAACCTACGAGCAGTACTTC. This sequence encodes CASSVQPTYEQYF.

The J gene is TRBJ2-7, the V gene TRBV4-1, with TRBD2 matching 9 bases. The CDR3 contains 13 residues. V shed 1 base and J 12 bases; nucleotides not matched to a gene: 7. CDR1 MGHRA and CDR2 YSYEKL come from the germline V gene. The CDR3: CASSQVVAGVRYF. The CDR3 DNA reads TGCGCCAGCAGCCAAGTTGTAGCGGGAGTCCGGTACTTC.